This TCR beta chain stems from a study of T cells in Graves' hyperthyroidism and ophthalmopathy. Diagnoses used clinical symptoms, serum thyroxine and TRAb, thyroid ultrasound and orbital computed tomography. This clonotype came up many times. Germline values: CDR1 MGHRA, CDR2 YSYEKL. CDR3 length equals 15 residues. The J segment lost 2 bases and the V segment lost 3 bases, leaving 7 bases of the junction unmatched. Amplified TCR beta CDR3 regions derived from RNA transcripts. Primed by the HTBI set, a first-round RT-PCR was run on the TCR CDR3. Via MiXCR, TCRdb re-called the multiplex PCR reads, giving one row per CDR3 protein. The table has a few hundred thousand distinct CDR3 sequences, 12% to 15% seen once; the top ten hold about 5%.

The receptor's source is a woman younger than 35 with Graves' hyperthyroidism. The rearrangement links TRBV4-1 to TRBJ2-7; 7 bases agree with TRBD2. The specimen was blood. CDR3 residues: CASSQLAEPTYEQYF. In DNA form, the CDR3 reads TGCGCCAGCAGCCAGCTAGCGGAACCTACCTACGAGCAGTACTTC.